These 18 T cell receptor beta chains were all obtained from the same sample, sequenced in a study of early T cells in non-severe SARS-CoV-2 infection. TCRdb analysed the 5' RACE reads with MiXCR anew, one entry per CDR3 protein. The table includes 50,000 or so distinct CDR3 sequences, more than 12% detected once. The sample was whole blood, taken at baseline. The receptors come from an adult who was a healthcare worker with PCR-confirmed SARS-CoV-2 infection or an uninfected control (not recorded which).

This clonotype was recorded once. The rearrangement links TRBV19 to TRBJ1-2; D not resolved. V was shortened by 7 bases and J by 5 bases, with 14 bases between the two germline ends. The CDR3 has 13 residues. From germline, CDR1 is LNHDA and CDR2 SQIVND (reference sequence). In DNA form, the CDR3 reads TGTGCCAGTACTACCGACCGTCCTTATGGCTACACCTTC. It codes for CASTTDRPYGYTF.

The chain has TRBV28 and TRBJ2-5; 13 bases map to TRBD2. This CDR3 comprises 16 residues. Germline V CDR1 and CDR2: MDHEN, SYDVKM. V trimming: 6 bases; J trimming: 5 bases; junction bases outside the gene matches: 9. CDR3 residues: CASRPRLAGGAETQYF. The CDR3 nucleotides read TGTGCCAGCAGACCAAGACTAGCGGGAGGCGCGGAGACCCAGTACTTC.

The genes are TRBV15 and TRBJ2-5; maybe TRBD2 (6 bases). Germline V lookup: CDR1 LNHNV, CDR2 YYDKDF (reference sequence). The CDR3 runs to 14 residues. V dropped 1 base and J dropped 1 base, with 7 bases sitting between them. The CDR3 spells CATSRGLVQETQYF. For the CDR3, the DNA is TGTGCCACCAGCAGAGGACTAGTCCAAGAGACCCAGTACTTC.

The CDR3 bases are TGCGCCAGCAGCTCCCTTGGGGGCGATACGCAGTATTTT. Protein: CASSSLGGDTQYF. The V and J genes are TRBV5-1 and TRBJ2-3, with D possibly matching TRBD1 (6 bases). CDR1 is SGHRS, CDR2 YFSETQ, per germline. The V gene lost 3 bases and the J gene lost 6 bases, with 11 bases spanning the gap. This CDR3 is 13 amino acids long.

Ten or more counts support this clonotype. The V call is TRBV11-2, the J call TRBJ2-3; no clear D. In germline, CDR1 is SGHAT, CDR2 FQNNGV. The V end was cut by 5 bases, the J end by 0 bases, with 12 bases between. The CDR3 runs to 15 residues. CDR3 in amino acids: CASSKARASTDTQYF. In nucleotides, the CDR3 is TGTGCCAGCAGCAAGGCCCGTGCGAGCACAGATACGCAGTATTTT.

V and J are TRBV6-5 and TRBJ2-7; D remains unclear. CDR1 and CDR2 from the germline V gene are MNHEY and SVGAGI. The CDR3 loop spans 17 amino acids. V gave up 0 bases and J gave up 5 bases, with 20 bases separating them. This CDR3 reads CASSYSGTLNALNEQYF. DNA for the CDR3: TGTGCCAGCAGTTACTCCGGAACTTTGAATGCCCTTAACGAGCAGTACTTC.

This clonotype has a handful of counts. CDR3 sequence reads: CASRSTGYHSPLHF. The CDR3 nucleotides read TGTGCCAGCAGATCCACAGGGTATCATTCACCCCTCCACTTT. The rearrangement links TRBV2 to TRBJ1-6, with D perhaps TRBD1 (6 bases). Per the germline V gene, CDR1 is SNHLY and CDR2 is FYNNEI. The CDR3 length is 14 residues. Trimming shortened V by 6 bases and J by 8 bases, and 14 bases separated the two germline ends. Full variable domain (missing parts from reference TRBV2 and TRBJ1-6): EPEVTQTPSHQVTQMGQEVILRCVPISNHLYFYWYRQILGQKVEFLVSFYNNEISEKSEIFDDQFSVERPDGSNFTLKIRSTKLEDSAMYFCASRSTGYHSPLHFGNGTRLTVT.

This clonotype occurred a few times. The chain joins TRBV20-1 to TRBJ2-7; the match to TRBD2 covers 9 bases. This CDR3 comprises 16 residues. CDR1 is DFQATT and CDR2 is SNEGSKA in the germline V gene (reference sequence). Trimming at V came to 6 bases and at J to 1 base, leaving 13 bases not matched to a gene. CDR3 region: CSALASGMRFSYEQYF. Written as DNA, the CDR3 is TGCAGTGCCCTTGCTAGCGGGATGCGCTTTTCCTACGAGCAGTACTTC.

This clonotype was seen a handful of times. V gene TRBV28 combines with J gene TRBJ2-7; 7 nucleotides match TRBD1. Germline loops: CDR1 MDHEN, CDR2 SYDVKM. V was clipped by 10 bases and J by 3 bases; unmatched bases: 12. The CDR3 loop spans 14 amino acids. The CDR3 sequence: CATTPPGQFYEQYF. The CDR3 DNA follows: TGTGCCACCACGCCTCCGGGACAGTTCTACGAGCAGTACTTC. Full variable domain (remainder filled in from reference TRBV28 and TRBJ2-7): DVKVTQSSRYLVKRTGEKVFLECVQDMDHENMFWYRQDPGLGLRLIYFSYDVKMKEKGDIPEGYSVSREKKERFSLILESASTNQTSMYLCATTPPGQFYEQYFGPGTRLTVT.

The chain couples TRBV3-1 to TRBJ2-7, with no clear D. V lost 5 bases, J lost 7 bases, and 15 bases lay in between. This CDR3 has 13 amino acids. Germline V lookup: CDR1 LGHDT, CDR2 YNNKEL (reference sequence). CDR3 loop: CASSVQSGGEQYF. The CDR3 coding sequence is TGTGCCAGCAGCGTACAATCTGGTGGGGAGCAGTACTTC.

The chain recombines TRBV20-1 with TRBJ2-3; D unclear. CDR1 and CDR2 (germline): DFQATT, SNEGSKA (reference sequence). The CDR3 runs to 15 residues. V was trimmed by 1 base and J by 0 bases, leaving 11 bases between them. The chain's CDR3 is CSARVGSSSTDTQYF. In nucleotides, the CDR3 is TGCAGTGCTAGAGTAGGGTCTTCAAGCACAGATACGCAGTATTTT.

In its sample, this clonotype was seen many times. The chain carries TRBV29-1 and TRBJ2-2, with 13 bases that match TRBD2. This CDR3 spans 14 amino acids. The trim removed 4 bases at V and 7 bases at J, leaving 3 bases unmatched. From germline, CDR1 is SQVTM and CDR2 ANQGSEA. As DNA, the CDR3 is TGCAGCGTTGGGACTAGCGGGAGTAGCGGGGAGCTGTTTTTT. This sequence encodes CSVGTSGSSGELFF.

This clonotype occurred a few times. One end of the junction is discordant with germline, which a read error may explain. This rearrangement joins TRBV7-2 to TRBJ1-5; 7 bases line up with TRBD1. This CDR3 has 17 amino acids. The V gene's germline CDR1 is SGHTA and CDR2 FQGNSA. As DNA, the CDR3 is TGTGCCAGCAGTTTAGCCGAAGGGGGCATGGGCAATCAGCCCCAGCATTTT. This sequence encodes CASSLAEGGMGNQPQHF.

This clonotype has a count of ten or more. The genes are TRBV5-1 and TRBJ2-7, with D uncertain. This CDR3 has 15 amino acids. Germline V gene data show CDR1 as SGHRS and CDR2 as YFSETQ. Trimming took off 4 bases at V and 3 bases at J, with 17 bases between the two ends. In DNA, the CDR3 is TGCGCCAGCAGCCTGGAAGGTGGAGTAGTCTACGAGCAGTACTTC. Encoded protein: CASSLEGGVVYEQYF.

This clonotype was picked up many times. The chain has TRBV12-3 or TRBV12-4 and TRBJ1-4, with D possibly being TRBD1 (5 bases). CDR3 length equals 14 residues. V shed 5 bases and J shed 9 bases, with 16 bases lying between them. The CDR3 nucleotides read TGTGCCAGCAGTCTCACAGGACCGGGGAAAAAACTGTTTTTT. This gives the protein CASSLTGPGKKLFF.

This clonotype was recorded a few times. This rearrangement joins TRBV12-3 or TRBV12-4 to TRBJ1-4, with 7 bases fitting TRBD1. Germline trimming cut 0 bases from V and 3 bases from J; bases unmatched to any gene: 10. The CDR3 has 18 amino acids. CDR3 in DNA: TGTGCCAGCAGTTTAGCTCGACAGGGCCCCGCGGCTAATGAAAAACTGTTTTTT. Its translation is CASSLARQGPAANEKLFF.

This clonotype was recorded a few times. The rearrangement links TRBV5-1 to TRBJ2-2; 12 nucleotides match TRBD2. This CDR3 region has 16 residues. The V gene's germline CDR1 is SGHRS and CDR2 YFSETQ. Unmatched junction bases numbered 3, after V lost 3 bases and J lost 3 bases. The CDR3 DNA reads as TGCGCCAGCAGCTCGACTAGCGGGAGTGACACCGGGGAGCTGTTTTTT. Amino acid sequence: CASSSTSGSDTGELFF.

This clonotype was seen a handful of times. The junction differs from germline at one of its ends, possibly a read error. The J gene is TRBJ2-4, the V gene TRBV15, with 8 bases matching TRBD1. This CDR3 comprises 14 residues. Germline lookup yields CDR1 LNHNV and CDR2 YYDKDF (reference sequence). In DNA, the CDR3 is TGTGCCACCAGCGGATCCTCGACAGGGGACTTAGTGGACTTC. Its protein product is CATSGSSTGDLVDF.